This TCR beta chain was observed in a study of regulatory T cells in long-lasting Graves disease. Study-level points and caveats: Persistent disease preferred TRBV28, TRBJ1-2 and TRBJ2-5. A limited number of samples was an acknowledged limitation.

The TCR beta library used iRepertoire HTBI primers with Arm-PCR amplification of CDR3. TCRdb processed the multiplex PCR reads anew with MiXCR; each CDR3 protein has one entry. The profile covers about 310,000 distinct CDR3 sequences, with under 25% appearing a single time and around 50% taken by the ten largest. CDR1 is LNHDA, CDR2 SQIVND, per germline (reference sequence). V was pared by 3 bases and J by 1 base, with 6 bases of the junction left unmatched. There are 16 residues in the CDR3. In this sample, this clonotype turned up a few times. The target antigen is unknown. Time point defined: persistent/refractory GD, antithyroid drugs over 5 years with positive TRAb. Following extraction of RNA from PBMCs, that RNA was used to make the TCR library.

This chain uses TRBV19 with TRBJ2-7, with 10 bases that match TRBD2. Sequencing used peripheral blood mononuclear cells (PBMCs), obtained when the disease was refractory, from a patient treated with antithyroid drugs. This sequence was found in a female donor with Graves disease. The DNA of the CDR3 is TGTGCCAGTAGTATTCCGGTTAGCGGGAGGTCCTACGAGCAGTACTTC. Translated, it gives CASSIPVSGRSYEQYF.